Listed here is a single TCR beta chain. As yet, its antigen is unknown. The assay was carried out at the deep level. Profiling relied on immunoSEQ multiplex PCR, and the TCRdb table lists in-frame clones only, not all of them. The table has 2 million to 2.5 million clones, 93% seen once. Donors included only healthy HIV-negative adults lacking recent acute infections or vaccinations. The CDR3 is 15 amino acids. The trim removed 5 bases at V and 9 bases at J, leaving 13 bases unmatched. Germline V gene lookup returns CDR1 SGHTA and CDR2 FQGTGA. This sample stems from a study of shared clonotypes between healthy human individuals. Study background: The study used three CD4 naive, three CD4 memory, two CD8 naive and one CD8 memory plate per donor. Study-level points and caveats: Relative to their counterparts shared across all four donors, non-shared clonotypes exhibited diminished generation probabilities.

This clonotype was obtained from a man younger than 35 in good health. Some clones in this sample may be carry-over from other donors' samples. Input material: naive CD4+ T cells from PBMCs. Subset reported: CD45RA+ positively selected. The V and J genes are TRBV7-3 and TRBJ1-2; TRBD1 aligns across 9 bases. The CDR3 protein is CASSPKGDRVASYTF. CDR3 nucleotide sequence: TGTGCCAGCAGCCCCAAAGGGGACAGGGTAGCAAGCTACACCTTC.